A selection of T cell receptor beta chains follows, all from one sample in a study of cytomegalovirus exposure and HLA in healthy donors. TCRdb keeps only in-frame clones here, not all; method: immunoSEQ multiplex PCR. The sample carries fewer than 350,000 clones, over 75% recorded once. Sequencing was done on a sample of PBMCs. The receptors were gathered from a woman aged 18-30 years in good health and CMV-seronegative. CDR3s include the opening cysteine and the closing phenylalanine or tryptophan. Each record gives: CDR3 DNA, CDR3 protein, V gene, J gene, D gene, clone size. The D gene is left open where the match is weak. Not every row has a clone size; where given, it reads once, few, many or a size class.

CDR3 DNA: TGTGCCAGTTGGGACAGAGAAATACCCACGGAGTTCTTC; CDR3 protein: CASWDREIPTEFF; V gene: TRBV28; J gene: TRBJ2-1; D gene: TRBD1; clone size: .
CDR3 DNA: TGTGCCAGCAGTCGAACCGGGACATACCAAGAGACCCAGTACTTC; CDR3 protein: CASSRTGTYQETQYF; V gene: TRBV6-5; J gene: TRBJ2-5; D gene: .; clone size: once
CDR3 DNA: TGTGCCAGCAGTGAGGGAAAGGGGGTAAACACTGAAGCTTTCTTT; CDR3 protein: CASSEGKGVNTEAFF; V gene: TRBV25-1; J gene: TRBJ1-1; D gene: .; clone size: .
CDR3 DNA: TGTGCCAGCAGGGCGACTAGCGGGGTTCTCGATGAGCAGTTCTTC; CDR3 protein: CASRATSGVLDEQFF; V gene: TRBV6-6; J gene: TRBJ2-1; D gene: TRBD2; clone size: .
CDR3 DNA: TGTGCCAGCAGCTGGCGGACAGTTGAGGGCTACACCTTC; CDR3 protein: CASSWRTVEGYTF; V gene: TRBV7-2; J gene: TRBJ1-2; D gene: .; clone size: .
CDR3 DNA: TGTGCCAGCAGCTTGGTGGAGCACCGTAGCACAGATACGCAGTATTTT; CDR3 protein: CASSLVEHRSTDTQYF; V gene: TRBV5-6; J gene: TRBJ2-3; D gene: .; clone size: .
CDR3 DNA: TGTGCCAGCAGCTCCGCGGGACAGGGAAAGGGGAACACTGAAGCTTTCTTT; CDR3 protein: CASSSAGQGKGNTEAFF; V gene: TRBV2; J gene: TRBJ1-1; D gene: TRBD1; clone size: .
CDR3 DNA: TGCAGCGTTGAGGGACTAGCGGGAGTCCTTGAGCAGTTCTTC; CDR3 protein: CSVEGLAGVLEQFF; V gene: TRBV29-1; J gene: TRBJ2-1; D gene: TRBD2; clone size: once
CDR3 DNA: TGTGCCAGCAGCTTGTCGGGACAGGGGACTGGCTACACCTTC; CDR3 protein: CASSLSGQGTGYTF; V gene: TRBV28; J gene: TRBJ1-2; D gene: TRBD1; clone size: .
CDR3 DNA: TGTGCCAGCAGCGTAGAGGGACAAGTCACCGGGGAGCTGTTTTTT; CDR3 protein: CASSVEGQVTGELFF; V gene: TRBV9; J gene: TRBJ2-2; D gene: .; clone size: .
CDR3 DNA: TGTGCCAGCAGCTTATCCTTCGACCTAGCCCCAGATACGCAGTATTTT; CDR3 protein: CASSLSFDLAPDTQYF; V gene: TRBV7-9; J gene: TRBJ2-3; D gene: .; clone size: .
CDR3 DNA: TGTGCCAGCAGCCATTATCGTCTAGCGGGAGGTACCGGGGAGCTGTTTTTT; CDR3 protein: CASSHYRLAGGTGELFF; V gene: TRBV14; J gene: TRBJ2-2; D gene: TRBD2; clone size: .
CDR3 DNA: TGTGCCAGCAGTGAGGGGGCCGGTGAAGCTTTCTTT; CDR3 protein: CASSEGAGEAFF; V gene: TRBV6-1; J gene: TRBJ1-1; D gene: .; clone size: .
CDR3 DNA: TGTGCCAGCAATACGGGGGATCAGCCCCAGCATTTT; CDR3 protein: CASNTGDQPQHF; V gene: TRBV7-8; J gene: TRBJ1-5; D gene: .; clone size: .
CDR3 DNA: TGCGCCAGCAGCGTGACAGGGTTCGATGAGCAGTTCTTC; CDR3 protein: CASSVTGFDEQFF; V gene: TRBV5-1; J gene: TRBJ2-1; D gene: TRBD1; clone size: .
CDR3 DNA: TGTGCCAGCAGCCCGGGACAGGGCTGGCCCCAGCATTTT; CDR3 protein: CASSPGQGWPQHF; V gene: TRBV6-4; J gene: TRBJ1-5; D gene: TRBD1; clone size: .
CDR3 DNA: TGTGCCAGCACCACCCCGGGACAGGGATCTTCTTACGAGCAGTACTTC; CDR3 protein: CASTTPGQGSSYEQYF; V gene: TRBV28; J gene: TRBJ2-7; D gene: TRBD1; clone size: .
CDR3 DNA: TGTGCCAGCTCACCATTGGGGCGGGATGATCGCGAGCAGTACTTC; CDR3 protein: CASSPLGRDDREQYF; V gene: TRBV18; J gene: TRBJ2-7; D gene: .; clone size: .
CDR3 DNA: TGTGCCAGCAGTTACTCGGCTAGCGGGTCCTACGAGCAGTACTTC; CDR3 protein: CASSYSASGSYEQYF; V gene: TRBV6-5; J gene: TRBJ2-7; D gene: TRBD2; clone size: .
CDR3 DNA: TGTGCCAGCAGTCCCAGGGGACCTAACTATGGCTACACCTTC; CDR3 protein: CASSPRGPNYGYTF; V gene: TRBV28; J gene: TRBJ1-2; D gene: .; clone size: .
CDR3 DNA: TGTGCCAGCGAAAATGCGCAGGGAATCTACGAGCAGTACTTC; CDR3 protein: CASENAQGIYEQYF; V gene: TRBV28; J gene: TRBJ2-7; D gene: .; clone size: .
CDR3 DNA: TGTGCCACCAGCACTATCGGGGGGGTCCTTGACTATGGCTACACCTTC; CDR3 protein: CATSTIGGVLDYGYTF; V gene: TRBV15; J gene: TRBJ1-2; D gene: .; clone size: .
CDR3 DNA: TGTGCCAGCAGTTCCGGACTAGCGGGATTAGGGGAGCAGTTCTTC; CDR3 protein: CASSSGLAGLGEQFF; V gene: TRBV28; J gene: TRBJ2-1; D gene: TRBD2; clone size: .
CDR3 DNA: TGTGCCAGCACCCTATCTAGCGGGGACACCGGGGAGCTGTTTTTT; CDR3 protein: CASTLSSGDTGELFF; V gene: TRBV6-1; J gene: TRBJ2-2; D gene: TRBD2; clone size: .
CDR3 DNA: TGTGCCAGCAGTGTGGGGGGGGATAATTCACCCCTCCACTTT; CDR3 protein: CASSVGGDNSPLHF; V gene: TRBV6-1; J gene: TRBJ1-6; D gene: .; clone size: .
CDR3 DNA: TGTGCCACCAGCAGTATGGGACAGGCCTACGAGCAGTACTTC; CDR3 protein: CATSSMGQAYEQYF; V gene: TRBV15; J gene: TRBJ2-7; D gene: TRBD1; clone size: .